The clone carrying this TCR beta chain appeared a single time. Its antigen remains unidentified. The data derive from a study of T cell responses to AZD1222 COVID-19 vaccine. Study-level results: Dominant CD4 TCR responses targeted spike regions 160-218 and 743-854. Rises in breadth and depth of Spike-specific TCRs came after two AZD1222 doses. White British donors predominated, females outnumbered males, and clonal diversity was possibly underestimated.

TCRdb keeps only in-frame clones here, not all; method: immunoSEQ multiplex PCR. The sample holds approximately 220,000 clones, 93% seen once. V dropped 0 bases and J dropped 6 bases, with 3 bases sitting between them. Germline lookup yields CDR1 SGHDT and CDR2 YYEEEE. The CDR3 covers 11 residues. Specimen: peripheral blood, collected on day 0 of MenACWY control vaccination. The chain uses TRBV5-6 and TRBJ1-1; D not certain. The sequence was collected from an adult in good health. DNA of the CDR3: TGTGCCAGCAGCTTGGAAGCTGAAGCTTTCTTT. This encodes CASSLEAEAFF.